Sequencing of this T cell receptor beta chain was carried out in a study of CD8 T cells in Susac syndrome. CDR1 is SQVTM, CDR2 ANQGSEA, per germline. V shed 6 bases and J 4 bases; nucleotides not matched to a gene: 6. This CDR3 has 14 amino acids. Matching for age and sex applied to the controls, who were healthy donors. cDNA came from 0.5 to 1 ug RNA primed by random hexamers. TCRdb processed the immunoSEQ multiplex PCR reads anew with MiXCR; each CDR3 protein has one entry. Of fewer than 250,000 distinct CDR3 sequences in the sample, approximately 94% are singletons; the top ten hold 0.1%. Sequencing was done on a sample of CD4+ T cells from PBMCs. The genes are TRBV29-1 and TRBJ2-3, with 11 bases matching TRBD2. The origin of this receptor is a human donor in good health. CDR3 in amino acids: CSVVAGGSADTQYF. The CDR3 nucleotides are TGCAGCGTCGTAGCGGGGGGGAGCGCAGATACGCAGTATTTT.